The rows below give T cell receptor beta chains drawn from one sample of a study of Ad26.COV2.S vaccination and SARS-CoV-2 variants. Produced via immunoSEQ multiplex PCR; TCRdb's table is partial and in-frame only. Altogether 200,000 to 300,000 clones are present, 70% to 90% being singletons, with the ten largest covering 9.5% to 12%. Sequences were derived from peripheral blood, sampled in a trial of Ad26.COV2.S vaccine versus placebo. The receptors here all came from a person between 18 and 65 years old who received the Ad26.COV2.S COVID-19 vaccine or a placebo. Each CDR3 is given with its conserved first and last residue. D genes are given only for firm matches. Clone size is given for some rows only: seen once, a few or many times, or a class if the clone is expanded.

clone_size j_call d_call v_call cdr3_aa cdr3_nt
. TRBJ1-2 . TRBV28 CASSTMGYGYTF TGTGCCAGCAGCACGATGGGGTATGGCTACACCTTC
. TRBJ2-7 TRBD2 TRBV2 CASSERGLAGGYEQYF TGTGCCAGCAGTGAAAGGGGGCTAGCGGGGGGCTACGAGCAGTACTTC
. TRBJ2-1 TRBD2 TRBV6-2/TRBV6-3 CASSFISGTSAYNEQFF TGTGCCAGCAGTTTCATATCCGGGACTAGCGCCTACAATGAGCAGTTCTTC
. TRBJ2-1 TRBD1 TRBV7-8 CASSLGARDSFYNEQFF TGTGCCAGCAGCTTAGGGGCTCGGGACAGCTTTTACAATGAGCAGTTCTTC
. TRBJ1-5 . TRBV5-8 CASRKSLLSNQPQHF TGTGCCAGCAGAAAGAGCCTCCTTAGCAATCAGCCCCAGCATTTT
. TRBJ1-2 . TRBV24-1 CATGRGRKDPNYGYTF TGTGCCACTGGGCGGGGCAGAAAAGACCCTAACTATGGCTACACCTTC
. TRBJ1-1 . TRBV30 CAWSVWGVNTEAFF TGTGCCTGGAGTGTATGGGGGGTGAACACTGAAGCTTTCTTT
. TRBJ2-3 TRBD2 TRBV7-2 CASSNSGRQSDTQYF TGTGCCAGCAGCAATAGCGGGAGGCAATCAGATACGCAGTATTTT
. TRBJ2-3 TRBD2 TRBV4-1 CASSQSVIAGAYTDTQYF TGCGCCAGCAGCCAATCTGTAATAGCGGGGGCCTACACAGATACGCAGTATTTT
once TRBJ2-7 . TRBV5-6 CASSPWGFEQYF TGTGCCAGCAGCCCCTGGGGGTTCGAGCAGTACTTC
. TRBJ1-1 . TRBV5-8 CASSLAANTEAFF TGTGCCAGCAGCTTGGCCGCGAACACTGAAGCTTTCTTT
. TRBJ2-3 TRBD2 TRBV4-3 CASSPSGGDTDTQYF TGCGCCAGCAGCCCTAGCGGGGGGGACACAGATACGCAGTATTTT
. TRBJ1-1 . TRBV7-9 CASSGWGAKRAFF TGTGCCAGCAGCGGGTGGGGGGCTAAAAGAGCTTTCTTT
few TRBJ1-1 . TRBV7-9 CASKLGHTEAFF TGTGCCAGCAAACTTGGACACACTGAAGCTTTCTTT
. TRBJ1-1 . TRBV4-3 CASSQDEGMNTEAFF TGCGCCAGCAGCCAAGATGAAGGGATGAACACTGAAGCTTTCTTT
. TRBJ2-2 TRBD2 TRBV28 CASSFFGLANTGELFF TGTGCCAGCAGTTTTTTTGGACTAGCGAACACCGGGGAGCTGTTTTTT
. TRBJ2-3 . TRBV21-1 CASSIRSGRGIIRADTQYF TGTGCCAGCAGCATACGGTCGGGGCGGGGGATAATTAGGGCAGATACGCAGTATTTT
. TRBJ2-1 . TRBV7-8 CASSFELSYNEQFF TGTGCCAGCAGCTTTGAGCTGTCCTACAATGAGCAGTTCTTC
. TRBJ1-1 . TRBV6-2/TRBV6-3 CASSDRGRNTEAFF TGTGCCAGCAGCGACCGGGGGAGAAACACTGAAGCTTTCTTT
once TRBJ2-1 . TRBV15 CATSRESYNEQFF TGTGCCACCAGCAGAGAATCGTACAATGAGCAGTTCTTC
few TRBJ2-1 . TRBV10-3 CATRTGIDNEQFF TGTGCCACCAGAACAGGGATCGACAATGAGCAGTTCTTC
. TRBJ1-6 TRBD1 TRBV19 CASRRDSWTPLHF TGTGCCAGTAGAAGGGACAGCTGGACACCCCTCCACTTT
. TRBJ2-6 TRBD1 TRBV7-3 CASSQYLQGAWGSGANVLTF TGTGCCAGCAGCCAATACTTACAGGGGGCCTGGGGTTCTGGGGCCAACGTCCTGACTTTC
. TRBJ2-4 . TRBV7-2 CASSLAMGKTAKNIQYF TGTGCCAGCAGCTTAGCAATGGGAAAGACAGCCAAAAACATTCAGTACTTC
. TRBJ1-6 TRBD1 TRBV7-6 CASSRIGTGENSPLHF TGTGCCAGCAGCCGTATAGGGACAGGGGAAAACTCACCCCTCCACTTT
. TRBJ1-6 . TRBV6-2/TRBV6-3 CASSYLSSPLHF TGTGCCAGCAGTTACCTAAGTTCACCCCTCCACTTT
. TRBJ2-5 TRBD1 TRBV6-1 CASSEADRGETQYF TGTGCCAGCAGTGAAGCAGACAGGGGTGAGACCCAGTACTTC
. TRBJ1-1 . TRBV7-2 CATSLGGGTEAFF TGTGCCACCAGCTTAGGTGGGGGAACTGAAGCTTTCTTT
. TRBJ2-7 TRBD2 TRBV6-2/TRBV6-3 CASSPSFLPTSGRAYEQYF TGTGCCAGCAGTCCCTCTTTCCTACCGACTAGCGGCAGAGCCTACGAGCAGTACTTC
. TRBJ1-4 . TRBV19 CASSNSNEKLFF TGTGCCAGTAGTAATTCCAATGAAAAACTGTTTTTT
. TRBJ1-2 . TRBV28 CASTDRIGYTF TGTGCCAGTACGGACAGAATTGGCTACACCTTC
once TRBJ2-1 TRBD2 TRBV27 CASSPLFGTSVSYEQFF TGTGCCAGCAGTCCCCTCTTCGGGACTAGTGTCTCCTATGAGCAGTTCTTC
. TRBJ2-5 . TRBV12-3/TRBV12-4 CASSLWGTQYF TGTGCCAGCAGTTTATGGGGGACCCAGTACTTC
. TRBJ1-3 . TRBV4-3 CASSQTPGGGTSGNTIYF TGCGCCAGCAGCCAAACCCCGGGCGGGGGGACCTCTGGAAACACCATATATTTT
. TRBJ2-3 TRBD2 TRBV30 CAWRLAGLYSTDTQYF TGTGCCTGGAGGCTAGCGGGACTTTATAGCACAGATACGCAGTATTTT
. TRBJ2-2 . TRBV5-1 CASSATVNTGELFF TGCGCCAGCAGCGCGACTGTGAACACCGGGGAGCTGTTTTTT
few TRBJ2-1 TRBD1 TRBV2 CASSGQGGAVNEQFF TGTGCCAGCAGCGGACAGGGTGGTGCGGTGAATGAGCAGTTCTTC
. TRBJ1-2 . TRBV11-2 CASSHTPIQGNLYGYTF TGTGCCAGCAGCCATACCCCCATCCAGGGGAATCTCTATGGCTACACCTTC
. TRBJ2-3 TRBD2 TRBV19 CASRKLAGGTQYF TGTGCCAGTAGAAAACTAGCGGGAGGTACGCAGTATTTT
. TRBJ1-5 . TRBV19 CASKAGTDRRPQHF TGTGCCAGTAAAGCGGGCACGGACCGGAGGCCCCAGCATTTT
. TRBJ2-1 TRBD2 TRBV27 CASSLRAGGVLLSYNEQFF TGTGCCAGCAGTTTGAGGGCGGGAGGCGTTCTCCTTTCCTACAATGAGCAGTTCTTC
once TRBJ2-7 TRBD1 TRBV9 CASSARDRVYEQYF TGTGCCAGCAGCGCCCGGGACAGAGTCTACGAGCAGTACTTC
. TRBJ1-1 . TRBV7-2 CASSSDSLMNTEAFF TGTGCCAGCAGCTCGGACAGCCTCATGAACACTGAAGCTTTCTTT
. TRBJ1-6 . TRBV30 CAWSGAGGRSPLHF TGTGCCTGGAGCGGTGCGGGGGGCCGTTCACCCCTCCACTTT
. TRBJ2-5 TRBD2 TRBV7-2 CASSFGLAHRETQYF TGTGCCAGCAGCTTTGGACTAGCACACCGAGAGACCCAGTACTTC
. TRBJ2-3 . TRBV28 CASSTQGGADTQYF TGTGCCAGCAGCACACAGGGTGGCGCAGATACGCAGTATTTT
. TRBJ2-3 TRBD2 TRBV9 CASSPFAGTSGKTDTQYF TGTGCCAGCAGCCCATTTGCCGGGACTAGCGGGAAGACAGATACGCAGTATTTT
. TRBJ2-5 . TRBV28 CASSIRVKETQYF TGTGCCAGCAGTATCAGGGTGAAAGAGACCCAGTACTTC
. TRBJ1-6 . TRBV21-1 CASRERGQKISPLHF TGTGCCAGCAGAGAGAGGGGACAGAAAATCTCACCCCTCCACTTT
. TRBJ1-1 . TRBV6-2/TRBV6-3 CASSYSGRHEEAFF TGTGCCAGCAGTTACTCTGGACGGCACGAGGAAGCTTTCTTT
. TRBJ1-1 . TRBV12-5 CASGLGQVNTEAFF TGTGCTAGTGGTTTGGGACAGGTGAACACTGAAGCTTTCTTT
. TRBJ2-6 . TRBV28 CASSQPQGGSGANVLTF TGTGCCAGCAGCCAACCCCAGGGCGGCTCTGGGGCCAACGTCCTGACTTTC
. TRBJ2-1 TRBD2 TRBV3-1/TRBV3-2 CASSQDLAGGRSYNEQFF TGTGCCAGCAGCCAGGATCTAGCGGGCGGACGGTCATACAATGAGCAGTTCTTC
. TRBJ2-7 . TRBV27 CATHKGAIKVYEQYF TGTGCCACCCATAAAGGGGCCATAAAAGTATACGAGCAGTACTTC
. TRBJ2-1 . TRBV9 CASSVAGTISYNEQFF TGTGCCAGCAGCGTAGCCGGGACCATCTCCTACAATGAGCAGTTCTTC